This T cell receptor beta chain is drawn from a study of post-analysis software for immune sequencing data. Study as a whole: The patients showed relapsing-remitting, secondary progressive and progressive-relapsing multiple sclerosis courses.

Study results and caveats: Samples sharing a preparation batch grouped tightly together when assessed by F measure. Normalized Chao1 diversity was significantly lower in multiple sclerosis patients than in controls. Patients carried roughly 5 TRBV segments more frequently than controls did, and TRBV5-6, TRBV5-1 and TRBV20-1 were among them.

The CDR3 consists of 14 residues. V lost 2 bases, J lost 6 bases, and 14 bases lay in between. The germline gives CDR1 SNHLY, CDR2 FYNNEI. Sequencing libraries made from TCR beta cDNA carried unique molecular identifiers. The source material, roughly 0.9 to 11 million T cells, gave rise to roughly 500,000 cDNA molecules. Via MiXCR, TCRdb re-called the PCR reads, giving one row per CDR3 protein. The table lists 350,000 to 450,000 distinct CDR3 sequences, around 37% of them singletons, with roughly 13% in the top ten. This clonotype has more than one count but fewer than ten. Its antigen is currently unknown.

V usage is TRBV2 and J usage is TRBJ2-7; D may be TRBD1 (6 bases). The source material was blood. This receptor was identified in a girl under 18 with multiple sclerosis. CDR3 coding DNA: TGTGCCAGCAGTGAACAGGGGTCGGCGGGCGAGCAGTACTTC. Translated: CASSEQGSAGEQYF.